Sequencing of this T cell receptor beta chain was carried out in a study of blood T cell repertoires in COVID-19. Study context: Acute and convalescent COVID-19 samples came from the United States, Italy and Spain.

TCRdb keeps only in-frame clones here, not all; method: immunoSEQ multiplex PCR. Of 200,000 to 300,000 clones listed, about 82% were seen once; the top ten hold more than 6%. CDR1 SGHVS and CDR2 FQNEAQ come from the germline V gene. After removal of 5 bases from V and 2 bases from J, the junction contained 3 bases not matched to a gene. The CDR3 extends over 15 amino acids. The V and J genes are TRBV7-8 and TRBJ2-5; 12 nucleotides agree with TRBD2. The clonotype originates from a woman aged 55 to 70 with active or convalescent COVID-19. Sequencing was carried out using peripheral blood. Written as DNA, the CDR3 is TGTGCCAGCAGCCGTGGACTAGCGGGACAAGAGACCCAGTACTTC. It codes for CASSRGLAGQETQYF.